The clone carrying this TCR beta chain has a count of ten or more. Its antigen is unknown. This entry belongs to a study of blood T cells in healthy people across ages. Study summary: Template switching recovered approximately one barcoded beta molecule for every two T cells.

A J-beta primer mix and a sample-barcoded 5' primer were used in a second PCR of roughly 6 to 11 cycles. TCRdb ran MiXCR on the 5' RACE reads and lists one entry per CDR3 protein. Counted here are roughly 650,000 distinct CDR3 sequences, 32% occurring once; the ten biggest clones make up less than 20%. Study-level points and caveats: Shifts in expanded clonotypes may have been confounded by donor CMV status, which was unknown. Samples with more naive T cells showed higher observed beta diversity.

The sample consisted of blood. This clonotype was sampled from a woman of 80 years or more in good health.

The CDR3 region is CASSFGDQSYNEQFF. The CDR3 nucleotides are TGCGCCAGCAGCTTCGGCGACCAAAGCTACAATGAGCAGTTCTTC. This chain uses TRBV5-1 with TRBJ2-1, with D unclear. There are 15 residues in the CDR3. From germline, CDR1 is SGHRS and CDR2 YFSETQ. V was trimmed by 2 bases and J by 3 bases, leaving 12 bases between them.